Here is one T cell receptor beta chain with its context. Its antigen is unknown. It has no much larger one-base neighbor in the sample; base qualities were not kept. These data originate in a study of CD8 T cells in ankylosing spondylitis (dated by TCRdb to the late 2010s). The study in broad terms: The study profiled T cell receptor beta repertoires in healthy donors and ankylosing spondylitis patients to find disease-linked TCR variants. In total, the full study cohort was made up of roughly 110 healthy donors and 25 ankylosing spondylitis patients. Peripheral blood samples were taken, and synovial fluid was additionally collected from ankylosing spondylitis patients.

Including the terminal cysteine and phenylalanine, the CDR3 comprises 14 residues. Here the CDR3 DNA is all that survives: 42 bases in frame from base 1. Between the V and J ends, shortened by 5 bases and 4 bases respectively, the junction contains 12 bases. Taken from the germline V gene, the CDR1 and CDR2 loops are MNHEY and SVGEGT. The listed sequencing device is Illumina HiSeq 2500. TCR beta libraries were prepared by quantitative 5'-RACE with molecular barcodes. The authors' analysis ran thus. Disease-linked TCR variants were identified with a new computational method built on a probabilistic model of VDJ rearrangement. The public reads were run again by TCRdb, first through fastp at Q25 and then through MiXCR, and only productive beta chains were kept. Every distinct CDR3 protein forms one entry, paired with its most common genes and DNA. These V and J calls rely on TCRdb rather than the paper's analysis. The sample table lists around 770,000 distinct CDR3 sequences, around a fifth of them with a count of one. Together, the top ten hold over 15% of the sample.

Study-wide findings and limitations: A TCR beta motif of several highly homologous amino acid variants appeared characteristic of blood from ankylosing spondylitis patients. Some TCR beta motif variants had previously been reported in synovial fluid and blood of reactive arthritis patients, which suggested common disease-initiation mechanisms. In peripheral blood, the disease-linked clones were found at relatively low frequencies and had a CD8+ phenotype. Significant enrichment of the disease-linked clones was reported in matched synovial fluid samples from ankylosing spondylitis patients.

The chain couples TRBV6-2 or TRBV6-3 to TRBJ1-5, with TRBD1 tentatively as D gene (6 bases match). Specimen: blood, either unsorted or a sorted T cell fraction (not recorded which). The receptor was isolated from a male donor with ankylosing spondylitis. At the DNA level, the sequence is TGTGCCAGCAGTAACCCCGGGACAAATCAGCCCCAGCATTTT. Translated, this is CASSNPGTNQPQHF.